Detailed here is one T cell receptor beta chain. As yet, its antigen is unknown. CD8 cells regarded as naive lacked CD45RO, were positively chosen for CCR7, and omitted terminally differentiated effector memory CD45RA+ cells. The healthy adult donors were HIV-negative and reported no recent acute infections or vaccinations. This record belongs to a study of shared clonotypes between healthy human individuals. The study, taken as a whole, reports: Sorted-subset sequencing, rarefaction showed, was incomplete despite large depth.

Here immunoSEQ multiplex PCR was the method, and the copy in TCRdb shows in-frame clones only, minus some. The sample lists around 1.9 million clones, approximately 94% occurring once. Trimming removed 7 bases from V and 8 bases from J; junction bases left unmatched: 9. Germline lookup yields CDR1 SNHLY and CDR2 FYNNEI. The CDR3 runs 14 residues. The clonotype was recovered from a man in his late teens or twenties in good health. Some clones in this sample may be carry-over from other donors' samples. The J gene is TRBJ2-1, the V gene TRBV2; 9 bases align to TRBD2. The specimen sequenced was naive CD8+ T cells from PBMCs. In DNA, the CDR3 is TGTGCCAGCAACGCGGGAGGGCCCGCGGATGAGCAGTTCTTC. This codes for CASNAGGPADEQFF.